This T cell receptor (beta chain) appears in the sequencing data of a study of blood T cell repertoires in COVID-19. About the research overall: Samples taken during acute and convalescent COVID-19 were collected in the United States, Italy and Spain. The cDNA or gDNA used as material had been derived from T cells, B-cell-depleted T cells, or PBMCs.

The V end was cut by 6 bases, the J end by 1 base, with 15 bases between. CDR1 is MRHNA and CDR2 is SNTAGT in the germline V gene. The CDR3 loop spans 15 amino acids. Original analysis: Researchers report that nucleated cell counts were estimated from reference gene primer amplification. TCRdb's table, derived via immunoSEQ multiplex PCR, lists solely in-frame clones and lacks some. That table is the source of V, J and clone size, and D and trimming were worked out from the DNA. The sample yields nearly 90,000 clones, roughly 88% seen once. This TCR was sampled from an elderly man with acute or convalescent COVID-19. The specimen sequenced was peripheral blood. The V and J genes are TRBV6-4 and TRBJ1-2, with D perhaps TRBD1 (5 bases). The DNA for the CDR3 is TGTGCCAGCAGACCCGGGTCAGGGCTTAACTATGGCTACACCTTC. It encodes CASRPGSGLNYGYTF.